This T cell receptor (beta chain) was captured by sequencing in a study of response to subunit inactivated influenza vaccine (dated by TCRdb to the late 2010s). Concerning the study at large: The study used deep quantitative T cell receptor repertoire profiling to track responses to a trivalent subunit inactivated influenza vaccine.

V lost 2 bases and J lost 1 base; the stretch between them is 20 bases long. The CDR3 runs 18 amino acids, cysteine and phenylalanine included. The retained sequence is limited to the CDR3, 54 bases, with the frame set at the first base. The paper's findings and limits, for the study overall: According to the authors, only a limited number of new T cells may be recruited by each seasonal influenza vaccination.

The method was RT-PCR. The instrument given in TCRdb is Illumina HiSeq 2500. TCRdb redid the processing of the public reads, applying fastp at Q25 and MiXCR, and retained in-frame beta chains. Rows matching on CDR3 protein sequence are summarized as one entry with the most common DNA and genes. This sample holds 710,000 or so distinct CDR3 sequences; 15% to 18% were observed only once. Clones ranked in the top ten supply around 10% of the sample. Comment on this clonotype: No antigen is known for it. No base qualities exist here, and no much larger clone lies one base off it.

This receptor was obtained from a man in his fifties who received an inactivated influenza vaccine. Donor details come from another sample of the same person, matched by shared clones. The chain uses TRBV12-3 or TRBV12-4 and TRBJ1-1; the D region possibly corresponds to TRBD1 (5 bases align). The sequencing here drew on PBMCs from blood, taken roughly 12 days after vaccination. For the CDR3, the sequence is CASSLLEVWGYKNTEAFF. DNA sequence: TGTGCCAGCAGTTTATTGGAGGTTTGGGGGTACAAGAACACTGAAGCTTTCTTT.